The rows below give T cell receptor beta chains drawn from one sample of a study of regulatory T cells in long-lasting Graves disease. TCRdb re-analysed the multiplex PCR reads in MiXCR, keeping a single row per CDR3 protein. The repertoire includes hundreds of thousands of distinct CDR3 sequences, approximately 15% of them detected once, and approximately 8% sits in the top ten. These data also formed part of another study, on T cells in Graves' hyperthyroidism and ophthalmopathy.

Source: peripheral blood mononuclear cells (PBMCs), taken at new diagnosis, from a patient treated with antithyroid drugs. Receptors were obtained from a woman between 40 and 50 years old with Graves disease. Each CDR3 is given with its conserved first and last residue. D genes are given only for firm matches. Only part of the rows carry a size: once, few, many, or a class if the clone is expanded.

cdr3_length d_call j_call clone_size v_call cdr3_aa cdr3_nt
13 NA TRBJ2-7 many TRBV6-1 CASRRTASYEQYF TGTGCCAGCAGGCGGACAGCGTCCTACGAGCAGTACTTC
12 NA TRBJ2-5 NA TRBV11-2 CASSGEGETQYF TGTGCCAGCAGTGGAGAAGGAGAGACCCAGTACTTC
10 NA TRBJ2-2 many TRBV2 CAQGAGELFF TGTGCCCAGGGAGCCGGGGAGCTGTTTTTT
20 TRBD1 TRBJ1-1 many TRBV28 CASSFKWWTGQTRENTEAFF TGTGCCAGCAGTTTTAAGTGGTGGACAGGCCAGACAAGGGAGAACACTGAAGCTTTCTTT
15 NA TRBJ2-6 many TRBV28 CASRRAMAGANVLTF TGTGCCAGCAGGCGAGCTATGGCTGGGGCCAACGTCCTGACTTTC
17 TRBD1 TRBJ2-7 once TRBV6-2/TRBV6-3 CASSYSIQGTGAYEQYF TGTGCCAGCAGTTACTCGATTCAGGGGACAGGAGCCTACGAGCAGTACTTC
16 NA TRBJ1-2 NA TRBV4-2 CASSQVRDRGEEGYTF TGTGCCAGCAGCCAGGTCCGGGACCGGGGCGAAGAGGGCTACACCTTC
13 NA TRBJ2-7 many TRBV27 CASSFLGSNEQYF TGTGCCAGCAGTTTCCTAGGGAGTAACGAGCAGTACTTC
13 NA TRBJ2-1 NA TRBV2 CAGLSTGLNGQFF TGTGCCGGCTTGAGTACTGGGTTGAATGGGCAGTTCTTC
12 NA TRBJ2-1 many TRBV12-3/TRBV12-4 CASSQGGNEQFF TGTGCCAGCAGCCAGGGGGGGAATGAGCAGTTCTTC
13 NA TRBJ1-3 many TRBV30 CALDRSSGNTIYF TGTGCCTTAGACCGAAGCTCTGGAAACACCATATATTTT
13 NA TRBJ2-7 many TRBV5-5 CASSLTPPYEQYF TGTGCCAGCAGCTTGACCCCGCCCTACGAGCAGTACTTC
18 TRBD2 TRBJ2-1 NA TRBV20-1 CSARDRGLAGISYNEQFF TGCAGTGCTAGAGATCGAGGACTAGCGGGAATCTCCTACAATGAGCAGTTCTTC
12 NA TRBJ1-6 many TRBV5-5 CASSTNTSPLHF TGTGCCAGCAGCACCAATACTTCACCCCTCCACTTT
14 NA TRBJ2-1 few TRBV12-3/TRBV12-4 CASRLGGIYNEQFF TGTGCCAGCAGACTTGGCGGGATATACAATGAGCAGTTCTTC
15 NA TRBJ2-1 many TRBV2 CASSEAMEYYNEQFF TGTGCCAGCAGTGAAGCAATGGAGTATTACAATGAGCAGTTCTTC
14 TRBD1 TRBJ2-5 NA TRBV29-1 CSVDLGQGWETQYF TGCAGCGTTGACCTGGGACAGGGGTGGGAGACCCAGTACTTC
14 NA TRBJ1-5 NA TRBV4-1 CASSQDPLQGPQHF TGCGCCAGCAGCCAAGATCCTCTTCAGGGACCCCAGCATTTT
15 NA TRBJ2-7 NA TRBV4-2 CASGAGVGGSYEQYF TGTGCCAGCGGCGCAGGAGTCGGGGGATCCTACGAGCAGTACTTC
14 TRBD2 TRBJ2-7 many TRBV9 CASSETSGRYEQYF TGTGCCAGCAGCGAGACTAGCGGGAGGTACGAGCAGTACTTC
15 TRBD2 TRBJ2-7 few TRBV5-5 CASSFPGLAGGEQYF TGTGCCAGCAGCTTTCCGGGACTAGCGGGCGGCGAGCAGTACTTC
13 NA TRBJ2-3 few TRBV7-6 CASSYGLTDTQYF TGTGCCAGCAGCTACGGACTCACAGATACGCAGTATTTT